The rows below give T cell receptor beta chains drawn from one sample of a study of blood T cell repertoires in COVID-19. The protocol was immunoSEQ multiplex PCR, while the TCRdb copy is restricted to in-frame clones and leaves out a portion. This table has 100,000 to 150,000 clones, around 80% appearing once. Source material: peripheral blood. Every receptor here comes from a man aged 30 to 39 with COVID-19, enrolled during active disease. Each CDR3 is given with its conserved first and last residue. D genes are given only for firm matches. Clone size is given for some rows only: seen once, a few or many times, or a class if the clone is expanded.

>TRBJ1-2|.|TRBV29-1|.
TGCAGCGTTGCCCTAACCACAGGGTTGAATGGCTACACCTTC
CSVALTTGLNGYTF
>TRBJ1-4|.|TRBV18|.
TGTGCCAGCTCACCCTTTCTTAATGAAAAACTGTTTTTT
CASSPFLNEKLFF
>TRBJ2-3|.|TRBV13|TRBD2
TGTGCCAGCAGCTTGAGACTAGCGGGGAGCACAGATACGCAGTATTTT
CASSLRLAGSTDTQYF
>TRBJ2-5|.|TRBV6-5|.
TGTGCCAGCAGGGAGTCACCATCCAGCGAGACCCAGTACTTC
CASRESPSSETQYF
>TRBJ1-1|few|TRBV10-3|TRBD1
TGTGCCATCAGTGAGCGACAGGGGGCCGTGGGGAACACTGAAGCTTTCTTT
CAISERQGAVGNTEAFF
>TRBJ2-2|.|TRBV28|.
TGTGCCAGCAGTTACGGACGGAGCGGCATCGGGGAGCTGTTTTTT
CASSYGRSGIGELFF
>TRBJ1-5|once|TRBV19|.
TGTGCCAGTAGTATATCCCATTTGCAGCCCCAGCATTTT
CASSISHLQPQHF
>TRBJ2-1|many|TRBV6-5|TRBD2
TGTGCCAGCAGTCTGCTAGCGGGAGGGTACAATGAGCAGTTCTTC
CASSLLAGGYNEQFF
>TRBJ2-3|.|TRBV4-2|TRBD2
TGTGCCAGCAGCCAAGATAGGGGGACTAGCGGGAGAGATTACACAGATACGCAGTATTTT
CASSQDRGTSGRDYTDTQYF
>TRBJ1-6|once|TRBV6-5|.
TGTGCCAGCAGCTACCGGGAGAATAATTCACCCCTCCACTTT
CASSYRENNSPLHF
>TRBJ1-2|.|TRBV24-1|TRBD1
TGTGCCACCAGTGAGGGACAGGGGGCAGAGTATGGCTACACCTTC
CATSEGQGAEYGYTF
>TRBJ2-3|.|TRBV24-1|.
TGTGCCACCAGTGATCACGGGCAGGGGCGAGGTACGCAGTATTTT
CATSDHGQGRGTQYF
>TRBJ1-6|.|TRBV4-1|.
TGCGCCAGCAGCCAACACGGAGAGAGCTCCTATAATTCACCCCTCCACTTT
CASSQHGESSYNSPLHF
>TRBJ2-5|.|TRBV7-7|TRBD2
TGTGCCAGCAGCTTAGTGGCGGGGGAACAAGAGACCCAGTACTTC
CASSLVAGEQETQYF
>TRBJ2-7|few|TRBV6-1|.
TGTGCCAGCAGTGATGGGGCCACTTCCGAGCAGTACTTC
CASSDGATSEQYF
>TRBJ2-1|.|TRBV19|TRBD2
TGTGCCAGTAGTGCTACTAGCGGGCTGGGCGGTGAGCAGTTCTTC
CASSATSGLGGEQFF
>TRBJ2-1|.|TRBV7-7|TRBD1
TGTGCCAGCAGCTTGGGACAGTACAATGAGCAGTTCTTC
CASSLGQYNEQFF
>TRBJ2-7|.|TRBV6-6|TRBD1
TGTGCCAGCAGTCGAAGACAGGGTACTTACTCCTACGAGCAGTACTTC
CASSRRQGTYSYEQYF
>TRBJ1-4|.|TRBV30|TRBD1
TGTGCCTGGGGACAGGGGGGCAATGAAAAACTGTTTTTT
CAWGQGGNEKLFF
>TRBJ1-4|.|TRBV6-5|TRBD1
TGTGCCAGCAGCCCCGGGACAGGGGATGAAAAACTGTTTTTT
CASSPGTGDEKLFF
>TRBJ1-1|.|TRBV18|.
TGTGCCAGCTCACCGAGCCAGGTCAACACTGAAGCTTTCTTT
CASSPSQVNTEAFF
>TRBJ2-7|.|TRBV6-5|.
TGTGCCAGCAGTTACTCGGGGCAGGGCGAATCCTACGAGCAGTACTTC
CASSYSGQGESYEQYF
>TRBJ1-4|.|TRBV27|TRBD1
TGTGCCAGCAGTCCCGGGACAGCTATCAATGAAAAACTGTTTTTT
CASSPGTAINEKLFF
>TRBJ1-1|many|TRBV6-1|.
TGTGCCAGCAGTGCACAGGCAGGTTTGAGGTTGGGCACTGAAGCTTTCTTT
CASSAQAGLRLGTEAFF
>TRBJ2-5|once|TRBV9|TRBD1
TGTGCCAGCAGCTTACTCGGGACAGGCCAAGAGACCCAGTACTTC
CASSLLGTGQETQYF
>TRBJ1-1|.|TRBV9|TRBD1
TGTGCCAGCAGCCCTCGGGGGGGACAGTATGCTGAAGCTTTCTTT
CASSPRGGQYAEAFF
>TRBJ2-1|.|TRBV28|.
TGTGCCAGCAGTTTTAGGATAGCTGGGTACAATGAGCAGTTCTTC
CASSFRIAGYNEQFF
>TRBJ2-7|.|TRBV5-8|.
TGTGCCAGCAGCTTAACGGACTCCATCTACGAGCAGTACTTC
CASSLTDSIYEQYF
>TRBJ2-7|.|TRBV27|TRBD2
TGTGCCAGCTCCTGGACTAGCGGGGGCTACGAGCAGTACTTC
CASSWTSGGYEQYF
>TRBJ1-2|.|TRBV28|.
TGTGCCAGCGGGGGCATTGACTATGGCTACACCTTC
CASGGIDYGYTF
>TRBJ2-7|.|TRBV30|.
TGTGCCTGGAGTGTCAGGGTGGTAGGAGAGCAGTACTTC
CAWSVRVVGEQYF